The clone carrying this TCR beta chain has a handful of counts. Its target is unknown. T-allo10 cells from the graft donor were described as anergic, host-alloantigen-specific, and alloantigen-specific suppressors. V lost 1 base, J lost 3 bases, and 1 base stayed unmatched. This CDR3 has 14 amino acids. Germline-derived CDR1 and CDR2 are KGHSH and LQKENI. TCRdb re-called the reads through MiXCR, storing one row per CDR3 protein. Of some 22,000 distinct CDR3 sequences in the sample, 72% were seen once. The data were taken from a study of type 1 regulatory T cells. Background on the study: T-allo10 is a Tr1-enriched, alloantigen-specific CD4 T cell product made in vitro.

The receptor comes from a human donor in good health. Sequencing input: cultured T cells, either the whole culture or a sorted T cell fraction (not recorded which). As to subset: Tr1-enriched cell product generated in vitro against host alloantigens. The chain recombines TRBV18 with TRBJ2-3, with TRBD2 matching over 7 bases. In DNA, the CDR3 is TGTGCCAGCTCACCACTGGGGGGGACAGATACGCAGTATTTT. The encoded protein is CASSPLGGTDTQYF.